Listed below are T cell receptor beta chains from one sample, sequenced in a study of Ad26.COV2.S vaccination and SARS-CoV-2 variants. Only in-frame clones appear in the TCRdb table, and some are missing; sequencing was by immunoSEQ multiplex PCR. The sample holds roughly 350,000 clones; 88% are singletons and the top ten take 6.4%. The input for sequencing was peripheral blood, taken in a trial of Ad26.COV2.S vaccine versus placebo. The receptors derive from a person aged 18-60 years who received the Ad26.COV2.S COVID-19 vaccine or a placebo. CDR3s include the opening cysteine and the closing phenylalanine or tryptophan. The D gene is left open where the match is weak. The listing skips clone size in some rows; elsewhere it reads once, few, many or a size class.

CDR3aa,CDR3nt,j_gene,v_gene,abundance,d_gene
CASSTNSGEQFF,TGCGCCAGCAGCACTAACTCGGGTGAGCAGTTCTTC,TRBJ2-1,TRBV5-1,few,.
CASRGDYPNTGELFF,TGTGCCAGCAGGGGGGACTACCCGAACACCGGGGAGCTGTTTTTT,TRBJ2-2,TRBV28,.,TRBD2
CASSVQAALRETQYF,TGTGCCAGCAGCGTACAAGCGGCCCTCCGGGAGACCCAGTACTTC,TRBJ2-5,TRBV9,.,.
CASSLERPDYGYTF,TGCGCCAGCAGCCTAGAACGGCCAGACTATGGCTACACCTTC,TRBJ1-2,TRBV5-1,.,.
CASSVGVRDTYEQFF,TGTGCCAGCAGCGTAGGGGTAAGAGATACCTATGAGCAGTTCTTC,TRBJ2-1,TRBV9,.,.
CASSFRHGQETQYF,TGTGCCAGCAGTTTTCGCCACGGCCAAGAGACCCAGTACTTC,TRBJ2-5,TRBV28,.,.
CASSLMVNTEAFF,TGTGCCAGCAGCTTAATGGTGAACACTGAAGCTTTCTTT,TRBJ1-1,TRBV5-6,once,.
CASSSNSGTMNTGELFF,TGTGCCAGCAGCTCCAACTCCGGGACGATGAACACCGGGGAGCTGTTTTTT,TRBJ2-2,TRBV7-2,.,.
CASSPQWSTNEKLFF,TGTGCCAGCTCACCACAGTGGTCAACTAATGAAAAACTGTTTTTT,TRBJ1-4,TRBV18,once,.
CASSRNEQFF,TGTGCCAGTAGTCGCAATGAGCAGTTCTTC,TRBJ2-1,TRBV19,.,.
CASSLDRVPYEQYF,TGCGCCAGCAGCCTAGACCGGGTGCCCTACGAGCAGTACTTC,TRBJ2-7,TRBV5-1,once,.
CASSLSLSTDTQYF,TGCGCCAGCAGCTTGTCGCTGAGCACAGATACGCAGTATTTT,TRBJ2-3,TRBV5-1,.,.
CASSRAGADTQYF,TGTGCCAGCAGCAGAGCGGGAGCTGATACGCAGTATTTT,TRBJ2-3,TRBV25-1,.,TRBD2
CASSVEASGISTDTQYF,TGTGCCAGCAGCGTAGAAGCTAGCGGCATTAGCACAGATACGCAGTATTTT,TRBJ2-3,TRBV9,.,TRBD2